This T cell receptor (beta chain) originates from a study of beta chain features in type 1 diabetes. Study-level findings and limits: In every one of the four CD4+ subsets, TCRB CDR3s were moderately but significantly shorter in Type 1 diabetes patients.

V gave up 5 bases and J gave up 6 bases, with 11 bases separating them. Looked up from germline, CDR1 is SQVTM and CDR2 is ANQGSEA. There are 13 residues in the CDR3. This clone turned up a few times. Antigen: not known. Sorting produced populations that all topped 95% purity. The investigators reverse transcribed all of the isolated RNA, so they sequenced expressed TCRB transcripts. Method: immunoSEQ multiplex PCR; TCRdb's copy keeps in-frame clones and lacks some. This sample has around 600,000 clones, with roughly 12% found just once. The TCR originated in a young man with type 1 diabetes. The rearrangement uses TRBV29-1 and TRBJ1-6, with a possible D match to TRBD1 (5 bases). The sample consisted of naive CD4+ T cells from blood. The chain's CDR3 is CSVQRGANSPLHF. The CDR3 DNA reads as TGCAGCGTTCAGAGAGGGGCTAATTCACCCCTCCACTTT.